In its sample, the clone carrying this TCR beta chain was seen many times. Its antigen is as yet unknown. For sequencing, patients were chosen who had shown expansion of CD8+CD57+ cells by flow cytometry. Patients had received no therapy at the time of blood sampling. The J segment lost 4 bases and the V segment lost 8 bases, leaving 6 bases of the junction unmatched. Germline values: CDR1 LGHNA, CDR2 YNFKEQ. The CDR3 totals 13 residues. This entry belongs to a study of CD8+CD57+ T cells in acquired aplastic anemia. Study-level points and caveats: In common between the patients and the controls were more than 25 CD8+ CDR3 sequences.

Profiling of TCR beta VDJ combinations and CDR3 sequences used genomic DNA as template. Each CDR3 protein gets one entry after TCRdb re-called the reads with MiXCR. The table lists 150,000 to 180,000 distinct CDR3 sequences, about 50% of them singletons. Sequencing was carried out using sorted CD4+, CD8+, or CD8+CD57+ T cells (not recorded which) from PBMCs. The gene calls are TRBV4-2 and TRBJ1-1; 8 nucleotides match TRBD1. The clonotype comes from a human donor with aplastic anemia. The CDR3 sequence: CASGSGGGTEAFF. Here the CDR3 DNA reads TGTGCCAGCGGTTCAGGGGGCGGCACTGAAGCTTTCTTT.